Included here is one T cell receptor (beta chain) sequence, with context. The antigen this receptor binds is unknown. A much bigger clone sits one base away, suggesting this may be a read error. This specimen's time point label, per the study, means: newly diagnosed GD, antithyroid drugs for less than 3 months. For both TCR sequencing and RNA sequencing, RNA was extracted from PBMCs in TRIzol. Graves' disease was diagnosed according to American Thyroid Association guidelines. Patients for the study were recruited at an endocrinology department in Xi'an, China. Each patient gave around 9 milliliters of peripheral blood, collected in an EDTA anticoagulant tube. Ficoll Paque Plus density gradient separation was used to isolate PBMCs, and no further T cell sorting was done. An Agilent 2100 Bioanalyzer and agarose gel were used to check RNA quality, and a NanoDrop 2000 was used to measure RNA concentration.

Library prep was done by multiplex PCR. The run used an Illumina HiSeq 4000. To build TCR beta libraries, CDR3 regions were amplified by Arm-PCR using iRepertoire HTBI primers. PCR products were gel purified before sequencing. Per the original workflow: Gene usage analysis of CDR3 amino acid clonotypes used the 55 to 80 TRBV and 14 to 15 TRBJ segments found across samples. Filtered high-quality paired reads were merged into contigs using COPE and FqMerger. BLAST was used to align contigs to the IMGT TRBV, TRBD and TRBJ reference genes, and CDR3 was defined following IMGT. Any clonotype with a frequency above 0.1% was classified as a highly expanded clone. Shannon entropy served as the measure of repertoire diversity, while the Gini coefficient captured V-J evenness. A clonotype found in more than one individual was treated as public. TCRdb itself trimmed the public reads at Q25 with fastp, ran MiXCR and retained productive beta chains. Every entry covers one CDR3 protein and lists the most common genes and DNA from its rows. The V and J calls were determined by TCRdb, not by the authors. The sample table records 200,000 to 250,000 distinct CDR3 sequences; 20% to 25% of these occur just once. The ten top clones hold more than 11% of the sample.

The record originates from a study of regulatory T cells in long-lasting Graves disease (TCRdb year 2021). Regarding the complete study: Patients with newly diagnosed Graves' disease had been on antithyroid drugs for under 3 months. Patients with persistent Graves' disease were compared with patients with newly diagnosed Graves' disease using TCR sequencing and RNA sequencing of peripheral blood. The study was registered as a clinical trial and conducted in China. TCR sequencing covered some 13 persistent and roughly 20 newly diagnosed Graves' disease patients, 33 samples in total. What the authors observed across the whole study: Persistent Graves' disease patients showed lower TCR Shannon entropy and fewer highly expanded clones than newly diagnosed patients, suggesting clonal expansion. Peripheral blood alone was examined, since thyroid tissue, which constituted the primary lesion, could not be accessed. Only the TCR beta chain was sequenced and analyzed. A larger number of public clonotypes was shared among persistent patients (under 3,000) than among newly diagnosed patients (around 970). TRBV28, TRBJ1-2 and TRBJ2-5 were preferentially used in persistent disease, while TRBV20-1 and TRBJ2-1 were favored in newly diagnosed disease. The authors acknowledged the small sample size as a limitation that may reduce accuracy.

The junction shows trimming of 5 bases on V and 10 bases on J, plus 15 bases between the germline ends. CDR1 and CDR2 (DFQATT, SNEGSKA) derive from the germline V gene (reference sequence). From its cysteine to its phenylalanine, the CDR3 spans 12 amino acids. Here the CDR3 DNA is all that survives: 36 bases in frame from base 1. Recombination joined TRBV20-1 with TRBJ2-1; the D gene is unclear. The sequences come from peripheral blood mononuclear cells (PBMCs), collected at new diagnosis, from a patient treated with antithyroid drugs. The source is a female donor with Graves disease. The DNA reads as follows: TGCAGTGCTCCAGTTTTGGGGTACGAGCAGTTCTTC. Its amino acids are CSAPVLGYEQFF.